This T cell receptor beta chain was recovered during a study of vaccination and CD4 T cells after COVID-19. With regard to this clonotype: The antigen remains undetermined.

At the Johns Hopkins FTIC core, DNA taken from cultured CD4+ T cells was sequenced by way of the Oncomine TCR Beta short-read assay. TCRdb used MiXCR to reprocess the PCR reads, holding one entry per CDR3 protein. The repertoire holds about 21,000 distinct CDR3 sequences, with roughly 47% as singletons. V lost 1 base and J 7 bases, leaving 7 bases between the germline ends. The CDR3 runs 13 residues. Per the germline V gene, CDR1 is SNHLY and CDR2 is FYNNEI. Treatment noted: roughly 10-day PBMC culture with coronavirus spike peptide pools or control peptides (ViraFEST assay). Input material: cultured CD4+ T cells from blood. This receptor was taken from a human donor with COVID-19. The chain joins TRBV2 to TRBJ1-4; D gene uncertain. CDR3 nucleotides: TGTGCCAGCAGTGAAGAGGCAGGTGAAAAACTGTTTTTT. Translation gives CASSEEAGEKLFF.